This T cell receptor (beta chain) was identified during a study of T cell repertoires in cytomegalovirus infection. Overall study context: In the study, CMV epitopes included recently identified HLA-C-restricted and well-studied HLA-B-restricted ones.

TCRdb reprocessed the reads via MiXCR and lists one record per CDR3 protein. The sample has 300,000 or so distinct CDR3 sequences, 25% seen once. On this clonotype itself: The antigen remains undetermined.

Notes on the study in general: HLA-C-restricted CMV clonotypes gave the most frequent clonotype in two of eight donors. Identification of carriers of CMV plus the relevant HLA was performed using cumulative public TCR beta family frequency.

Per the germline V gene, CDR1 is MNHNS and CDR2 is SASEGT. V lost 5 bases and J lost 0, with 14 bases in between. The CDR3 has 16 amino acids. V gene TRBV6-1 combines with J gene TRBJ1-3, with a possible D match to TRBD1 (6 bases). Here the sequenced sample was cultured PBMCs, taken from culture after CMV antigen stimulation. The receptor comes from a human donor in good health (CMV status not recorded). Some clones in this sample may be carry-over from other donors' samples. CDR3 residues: CASSYWTASSGNTIYF. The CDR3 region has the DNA TGTGCCAGCAGTTATTGGACAGCAAGCTCTGGAAACACCATATATTTT.